The rows below give T cell receptor beta chains drawn from one sample of a study of blood T cell repertoires in COVID-19. Some clones are missing from TCRdb's copy, which holds only in-frame ones; the method was immunoSEQ multiplex PCR. The data contain about 280,000 clones, less than 90% of them singletons. Sequencing used peripheral blood. These receptors came from a human donor in a cohort sampled during active COVID-19. Both conserved end residues are part of each CDR3. The D gene is left open where the match is weak. The size field is filled for only some rows; it gives once, few, many or a size class.

TRBD1	-	TRBJ1-2	TRBV3-1/TRBV3-2	TGTGCCAGCAGCCCAAGACAGGGGGCAAATAATGGCTACACCTTC	CASSPRQGANNGYTF
-	once	TRBJ1-2	TRBV2	TGTGCCAGCAGTGTTCAGGGGCTGAACTATGGCTACACCTTC	CASSVQGLNYGYTF
-	-	TRBJ2-5	TRBV29-1	TGCAGCGTTGAAGCTGAGACCCAGTACTTC	CSVEAETQYF
TRBD2	-	TRBJ2-1	TRBV7-6	TGTGCTAGCACCCCTGGGAGGGCGGGACTCCACGCGAATGAGCAGTTCTTC	CASTPGRAGLHANEQFF
-	-	TRBJ1-5	TRBV7-9	TGTGCCAGCAGCTTAGGGCAGTCTAGCAATCAGCCCCAGCATTTT	CASSLGQSSNQPQHF
-	medium-sized	TRBJ2-7	TRBV5-6	TGTGCCAGCAGCTTGGATCGGGAAGGCTACGAGCAGTACTTC	CASSLDREGYEQYF
-	once	TRBJ2-5	TRBV6-2/TRBV6-3	TGTGCCAGCAGTTACTCTCAGACAGAGATCCAAGAGACCCAGTACTTC	CASSYSQTEIQETQYF
TRBD1	-	TRBJ1-1	TRBV9	TGTGCCAGCAGCGCTTCTACCGGGACAGAAACCACTGAAGCTTTCTTT	CASSASTGTETTEAFF
TRBD1	-	TRBJ1-6	TRBV19	TGTGCCAGTAGTACCCTCGGGACAGGGAATTCACCCCTCCACTTT	CASSTLGTGNSPLHF
-	-	TRBJ2-5	TRBV9	TGTGCCAGCAGCGTCACAGGGATGGGGGCAGAGGCCCAGTACTTC	CASSVTGMGAEAQYF
-	many	TRBJ1-1	TRBV30	TGTGCCTGGAGTGGACAGTTCACTGAAGCTTTCTTT	CAWSGQFTEAFF
-	-	TRBJ1-1	TRBV12-3/TRBV12-4	TGTGCCAGCATGAGCTTCACTGAAGCTTTCTTT	CASMSFTEAFF
TRBD1	once	TRBJ2-3	TRBV7-2	TGTGCCAGCAGCTTAAGACAGGGTTCGGATACGCAGTATTTT	CASSLRQGSDTQYF
TRBD2	once	TRBJ2-1	TRBV28	TGTGCCAGCAGGCCAAGTGGGACTAGCGGATACAATGAGCAGTTCTTC	CASRPSGTSGYNEQFF
-	once	TRBJ2-6	TRBV7-9	TGTGCCAGCCGTCCCGGTGGGGCCAACGTCCTGACTTTC	CASRPGGANVLTF
-	-	TRBJ2-2	TRBV6-5	TGTGCCAGCAGTTCCCGGACCGGGGAGCTGTTTTTT	CASSSRTGELFF
-	few	TRBJ1-6	TRBV7-9	TGTGCCAGCAGCCCCGGGGGTTACGATTCACCCCTCCACTTT	CASSPGGYDSPLHF
TRBD1	once	TRBJ1-2	TRBV28	TGTGCCAGCAAGACCTCGATGGGGACAGGGAGCTATGGCTACACCTTC	CASKTSMGTGSYGYTF
-	-	TRBJ1-2	TRBV6-5	TGTGCCAGCAGTCCCGGACAGTATGGCTACACCTTC	CASSPGQYGYTF